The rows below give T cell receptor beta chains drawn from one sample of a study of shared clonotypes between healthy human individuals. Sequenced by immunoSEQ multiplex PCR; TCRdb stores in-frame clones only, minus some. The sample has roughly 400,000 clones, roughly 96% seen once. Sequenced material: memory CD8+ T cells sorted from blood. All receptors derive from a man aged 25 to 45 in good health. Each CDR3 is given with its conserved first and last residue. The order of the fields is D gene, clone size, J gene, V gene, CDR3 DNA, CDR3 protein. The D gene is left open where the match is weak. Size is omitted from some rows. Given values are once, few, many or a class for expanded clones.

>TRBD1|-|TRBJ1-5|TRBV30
TGTGCCTGGAGTGGACAGGGCTCTACCCCCCAGCATTTT
CAWSGQGSTPQHF
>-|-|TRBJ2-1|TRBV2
TGTGCCAGCAGCGAAAGGGGGGGTCCCCTTTACAATGAGCAGTTCTTC
CASSERGGPLYNEQFF
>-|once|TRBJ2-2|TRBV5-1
TGCGCCAGCAGCTTGGGAGTCAGCCCCGCGAACACCGGGGAGCTGTTTTTT
CASSLGVSPANTGELFF
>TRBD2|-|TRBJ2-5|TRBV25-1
TGTGCCAGCAGTATAAGGACTAGCGGGAAGGGGGGACAGGAGACCCAGTACTTC
CASSIRTSGKGGQETQYF
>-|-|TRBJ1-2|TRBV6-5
TGTGCCAGCAGTTACAGAGTAGGGACGGACTATGGCTACACCTTC
CASSYRVGTDYGYTF
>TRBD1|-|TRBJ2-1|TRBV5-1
TGCGCCAGCAGCCCCCGGGACAGGGCAAGGAATGAGCAGTTCTTC
CASSPRDRARNEQFF
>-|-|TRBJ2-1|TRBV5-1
TGCGCCAGCAGCTTGAAGGCAGGGGGCGTAGCGGGAGCGGGAGGTGAGCAGTTCTTC
CASSLKAGGVAGAGGEQFF
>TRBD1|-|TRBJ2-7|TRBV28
TGTGCCAGCAGTCGAACAGGGGTAAGGTACGAGCAGTACTTC
CASSRTGVRYEQYF
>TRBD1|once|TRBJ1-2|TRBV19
TGTGCCAGTAGACGGGACAGCTACAATGGCTACACCTTC
CASRRDSYNGYTF
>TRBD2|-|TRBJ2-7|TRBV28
TGTGCCAGCAGTCCTCTAGCGGGCGAGCAGTACTTC
CASSPLAGEQYF
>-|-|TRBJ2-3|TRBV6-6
TGTGCCAGCAGTTACTCGGCCTCCCTGGAGCAGTATTTT
CASSYSASLEQYF
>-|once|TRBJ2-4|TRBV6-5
TGTGCCAGCAGTCCCCCAGGGGCCAAAAACATTCAGTACTTC
CASSPPGAKNIQYF
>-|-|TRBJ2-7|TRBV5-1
TGCGCCAGCAGCTTCCGGGACATCTATCTTACCTACGAGCAGTACTTC
CASSFRDIYLTYEQYF
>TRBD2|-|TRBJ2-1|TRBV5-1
TGCGCCAGCAGCTTGGGAGGGCCCGGGAGGGCGTTCTTC
CASSLGGPGRAFF
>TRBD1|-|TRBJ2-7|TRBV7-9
TGTGCCAGCAGCTTAGTGGGACAGGACTACGAGCAGTACTTC
CASSLVGQDYEQYF
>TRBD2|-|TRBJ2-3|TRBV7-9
TGTGCCAGCAGCTTCGGTGGGACTAGCGGGAAGGATACGCAGTATTTT
CASSFGGTSGKDTQYF
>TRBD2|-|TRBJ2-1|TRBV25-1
TGTGCCAGCAGTGAGGGACTAGCGGGATCCTACAATGAGCAGTTCTTC
CASSEGLAGSYNEQFF
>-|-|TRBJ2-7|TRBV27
TGTGCCAGCAGTTTATATCCCGGGACAAGGTACGAGCAGTACTTC
CASSLYPGTRYEQYF
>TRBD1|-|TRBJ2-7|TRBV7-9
TGTGCCAGCAGCTTAGAACCTGGACAGGGGTACGAGCAGTACTTC
CASSLEPGQGYEQYF
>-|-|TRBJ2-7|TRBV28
TGTGCCAGCAGTTTATCCTTCGAGCAGTACTTC
CASSLSFEQYF
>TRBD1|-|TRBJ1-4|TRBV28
TGTGCCAGCAGTTCCGGGACAGGGATGGAAAAACTGTTTTTT
CASSSGTGMEKLFF
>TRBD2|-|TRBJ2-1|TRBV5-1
TGCGCCAGCAGCTTAATAGCGGGAGGGGGTTATGAGCAGTTCTTC
CASSLIAGGGYEQFF
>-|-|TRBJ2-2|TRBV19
TGTGCCAGTAACATGGGGTCGGACACCGGGGAGCTGTTTTTT
CASNMGSDTGELFF
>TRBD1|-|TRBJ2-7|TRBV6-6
TGTGCCAGCAGACCGGGACAGGGTCTATACGAGCAGTACTTC
CASRPGQGLYEQYF
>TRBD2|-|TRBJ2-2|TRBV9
TGTGCCAGCAGCGACGGGGACTATCTTGTGGCCGGGGAGCTGTTTTTT
CASSDGDYLVAGELFF
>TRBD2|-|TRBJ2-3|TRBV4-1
TGCGCCAGCAGCCAAGCAGCCCTAGCGGTCTCCACAGATACGCAGTATTTT
CASSQAALAVSTDTQYF
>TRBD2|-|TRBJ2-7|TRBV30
TGTGCCTGGAGTTTCGGAACTAGCGGGAGGATCTACGAGCAGTACTTC
CAWSFGTSGRIYEQYF
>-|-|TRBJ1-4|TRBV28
TGTGCCAGCAGCCGACCTATAGGGAACGGAGAAAAACTGTTTTTT
CASSRPIGNGEKLFF
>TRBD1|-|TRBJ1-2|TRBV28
TGTGCCAGCAGTTTATTCCGGGACAGGGTTGCCTATGGCTACACCTTC
CASSLFRDRVAYGYTF
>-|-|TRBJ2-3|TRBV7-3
TGTGCCAGCAGCTCGGGCACAGATACGCAGTATTTT
CASSSGTDTQYF
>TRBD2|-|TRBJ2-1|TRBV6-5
TGTGCCAGCAAAAGACTAGCGGGAGGCCATGAGCAGTTCTTC
CASKRLAGGHEQFF
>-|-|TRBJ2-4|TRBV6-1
TGTGCCAGCATCCCGACGGGCGCATCAAACATTCAGTACTTC
CASIPTGASNIQYF
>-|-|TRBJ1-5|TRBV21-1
TGTGCCAGCAGCAAAGATCATAGGACAGGGGGCGCAGGGCAGCCCCAGCATTTT
CASSKDHRTGGAGQPQHF
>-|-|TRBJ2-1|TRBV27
TGTGCCAGCAGTTTATCGGGGCCTAGCTCCTACAATGAGCAGTTCTTC
CASSLSGPSSYNEQFF
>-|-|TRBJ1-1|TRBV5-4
TGTGCCAGCAGCTTGTTGGGGGACGAAGCTTTCTTT
CASSLLGDEAFF
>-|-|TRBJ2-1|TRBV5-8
TGTGCCAGCAGCTTTTTCCCCGGGGATGAGCAGTTCTTC
CASSFFPGDEQFF
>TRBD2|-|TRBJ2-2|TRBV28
TGTGCCAGCAGTCCACTAGCGGGAGTTATTTCCGGGGAGCTGTTTTTT
CASSPLAGVISGELFF
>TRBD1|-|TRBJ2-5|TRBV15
TGTGCCACCAGCAATGACAGGGCTACTCAAGAGACCCAGTACTTC
CATSNDRATQETQYF
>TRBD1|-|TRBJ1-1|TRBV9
TGTGCCAGCAGCGTAGCACCAGGACAGGGGGCTTCTGAAGCTTTCTTT
CASSVAPGQGASEAFF
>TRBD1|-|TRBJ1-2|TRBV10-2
TGCGCCAGCAGGGATCAGGGGGACTATGGCTACACCTTC
CASRDQGDYGYTF
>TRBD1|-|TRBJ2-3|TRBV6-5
TGTGCCAGCAGTGTACAGGGGGCGTCAGATACGCAGTATTTT
CASSVQGASDTQYF
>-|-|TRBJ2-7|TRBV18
TGTGCCAGCTCACACCCAGCCGCCTACGAGCAGTACTTC
CASSHPAAYEQYF
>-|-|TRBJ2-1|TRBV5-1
TGCGCCAGCAGCTTGGGGGGCAGCTCCTACAATGAGCAGTTCTTC
CASSLGGSSYNEQFF
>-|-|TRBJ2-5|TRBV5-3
TGTGCCAGAAGCGTCAGGCCCCGGAAGACCCAGTACTTC
CARSVRPRKTQYF
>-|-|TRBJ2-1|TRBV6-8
TGTGCCAGCAGCCCCCCTAGCCTGAAAAAGCCCACGCTCCTTCACAATGAGCAGTTCTTC
CASSPPSLKKPTLLHNEQFF
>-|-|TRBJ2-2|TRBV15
TGTGCCACCAGCAGAGGAACCGGGGAGCTGTTTTTT
CATSRGTGELFF
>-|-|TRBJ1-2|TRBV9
TGTGCCAGCAGCGCCGGGACTTGGGCTATGAGCTACACCTTC
CASSAGTWAMSYTF
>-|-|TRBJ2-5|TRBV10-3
TGTGCCATCAGTGGTATCGGTTATAAGGAGACCCAGTACTTC
CAISGIGYKETQYF
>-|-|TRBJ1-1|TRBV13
TGTGCCAGCAGTAGAGCAGGGAACACTGAAGCTTTCTTT
CASSRAGNTEAFF
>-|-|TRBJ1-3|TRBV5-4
TGTGCCAGCAGCTTGGGGTCGGGGTTCTCTGGAAACACCATATATTTT
CASSLGSGFSGNTIYF
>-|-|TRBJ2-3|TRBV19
TGTGCCAGTAGTGAGTTCACAGATACGCAGTATTTT
CASSEFTDTQYF
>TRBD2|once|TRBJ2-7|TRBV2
TGTGCCAGCAATGGCGGGAGTTCCTACGAGCAGTACTTC
CASNGGSSYEQYF
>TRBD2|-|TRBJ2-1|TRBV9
TGTGCCAGCAGTCGTCAGACTAGCGCTTTGTACAATGAGCAGTTCTTC
CASSRQTSALYNEQFF